Sequencing of this T cell receptor (beta chain) was carried out in a study of response to subunit inactivated influenza vaccine. TCRdb processed the RT-PCR reads anew with MiXCR; each CDR3 protein has one entry. The table records more than 200,000 distinct CDR3 sequences, 9.5% to 15% of them present only once. This CDR3 region has 16 residues. The germline gives CDR1 DFQATT, CDR2 SNEGSKA (reference sequence). The V and J ends lost 3 bases and 1 base, in that order; junction bases with no gene match: 10. J is TRBJ2-7 and V is TRBV20-1; 9 nucleotides align to TRBD2. The sequenced sample was non-naive T cells sorted from PBMCs, obtained around 15 days before vaccination. The source of this sequence is a man aged 45-65 years who received an inactivated influenza vaccine. CDR3 residues: CSARAGSSGKSYEQYF. In DNA form, the CDR3 reads TGCAGTGCTAGGGCTGGCTCTAGCGGGAAATCCTACGAGCAGTACTTC.